Reported below is one TCR beta chain. This specimen belongs to a study of shared clonotypes between healthy human individuals. V dropped 1 base and J dropped 4 bases, with 22 bases sitting between them. The CDR3 has 18 residues. Per the germline V gene, CDR1 is SGHTA and CDR2 is FQGNSA. The authors divided CD4+ cells into CD45RA+ naive and CD45RA-negative memory subsets. Genomic DNA of every subset was divided equally among multiple immunoSEQ plates. Clones were read by immunoSEQ multiplex PCR, and TCRdb kept only the in-frame ones, dropping some. Of just over 2,000,000 clones listed, roughly 96% are singletons.

The TCR comes from a man between 18 and 29 years old in good health. The chain couples TRBV7-2 to TRBJ1-2, with D tentatively TRBD1 (6 bases). Input material: naive CD4+ T cells sorted from blood. Noted subset: CD45RA+ positively selected. The CDR3 here is CASSLDSQGHEGPYGYTF. Here the CDR3 DNA reads TGTGCCAGCAGCTTAGATTCGCAGGGACACGAGGGGCCCTATGGCTACACCTTC. Combining the CDR3 with reference TRBV7-2 and TRBJ1-2 gives the whole variable domain GAGVSQSPSNKVTEKGKDVELRCDPISGHTALYWYRQSLGQGLEFLIYFQGNSAPDKSGLPSDRFSAERTGGSVSTLTIQRTQQEDSAVYLCASSLDSQGHEGPYGYTFGSGTRLTVV.